Listed here are 4 T cell receptor beta chains from one sample, sequenced in a study of molecular identifiers for immune sequencing clone quantification. TCRdb processed the PCR reads anew with MiXCR; each CDR3 protein has one entry. The top ten clones hold under 1.5% of a sample with over 60,000 distinct CDR3 sequences, around 19% of them seen once. Sequencing was done on a sample of naive CD8+ T cells from blood, with Jurkat cell RNA spiked in. Subset defined: FACS-sorted CD8+CD4-CCR7+CD45RA+ naive T cells. Source of these receptors: a human donor in good health. Some libraries in this study had Jurkat cell RNA spiked in.

This clonotype was found many times. The CDR3 DNA reads TGTGCCAGCAGTTACTTGGACAGGTCGTACGAGCAGTACTTC. Translating it yields CASSYLDRSYEQYF. This sequence joins TRBV6-5 and TRBJ2-7, with 7 nucleotides matching TRBD1. The germline CDR1 and CDR2 sequences are MNHEY and SVGAGI. Trimming removed 1 base from V and 4 bases from J; junction bases left unmatched: 4. The CDR3 consists of 14 residues.

This rearrangement joins TRBV4-2 to TRBJ2-1; 11 bases are a match to TRBD2. V gave up 5 bases and J gave up 0 bases; unmatched junction bases: 6. CDR3 size: 17 residues. The germline V gene encodes CDR1 LGHNA and CDR2 YNFKEQ. The CDR3 nucleotides are TGTGCCAGCAGCATCTCTAGCGGGGGGAGCTCCTACAATGAGCAGTTCTTC. Protein sequence: CASSISSGGSSYNEQFF.

This clonotype has ten or more counts. The chain couples TRBV20-1 to TRBJ2-1; 9 bases match TRBD2. Germline V CDR1 and CDR2: DFQATT, SNEGSKA (reference sequence). The CDR3 runs to 16 residues. After removal of 0 bases from V and 6 bases from J, the junction contained 9 bases not matched to a gene. For the CDR3, the DNA is TGCAGTGCTAGAGATCCTAGCGGGATCTTTTCCAATGAGCAGTTCTTC. This encodes CSARDPSGIFSNEQFF.

In this sample, this clonotype turned up many times. The J gene is TRBJ2-5, the V gene TRBV6-5; maybe TRBD1 (7 bases). Germline V gives CDR1 MNHEY, CDR2 SVGAGI. The V end was cut by 0 bases, the J end by 2 bases, with 13 bases between. CDR3 length: 16 residues. This CDR3 is CASSYSMRDRQETQYF. CDR3 nucleotide sequence: TGTGCCAGCAGTTACTCGATGCGGGACAGACAAGAGACCCAGTACTTC.